This T cell receptor beta chain was captured in a study of blood T cell repertoires in COVID-19. The table came from immunoSEQ multiplex PCR; TCRdb's copy has only in-frame clones and leaves some out. The table shows a few hundred thousand clones, with around 86% occurring only once. The clonotype was recovered from a human donor in a cohort sampled during active COVID-19. Specimen: peripheral blood.

CDR3 residues: CASSARQGGGYEQYF. The CDR3 region has the DNA TGCGCCAGCAGCGCGAGACAGGGGGGCGGATACGAGCAGTACTTC. The V call is TRBV5-1, the J call TRBJ2-7, with 9 bases matching TRBD1. V dropped 4 bases and J dropped 4; count of bases not matched to a gene: 9. Germline V CDR1 and CDR2: SGHRS, YFSETQ. The CDR3 is 15 amino acids.